This T cell receptor (beta chain) was recorded in a study of cytomegalovirus exposure and HLA in healthy donors. At the level of the study: In an early release, HLA-typed donors contributed 77 million or so unique TCR sequences. Study-wide results and limits: TCR association rates varied by HLA locus in a later analysis, with DRB1 highest and HLA-C lowest.

The primer mix had 60 Vbeta and 13 Jbeta primers. Sequenced by immunoSEQ multiplex PCR; TCRdb stores in-frame clones only, minus some. This sample yields tens of thousands of clones, of which 53% are seen a single time; 6.2% belongs to the top ten. Trimming left V 3 bases short and J 8 bases short, with 14 bases between. The CDR3 runs to 14 residues. CDR1 is SGHRS and CDR2 is YFSETQ in the germline V gene. This clone appeared once. What it binds is unknown. The TCR sequence derives from a woman aged 40 to 49 in good health and CMV-seropositive. Sequencing input: PBMCs. V and J are TRBV5-1 and TRBJ1-4; possible D gene TRBD1, 5 bases. CDR3 DNA sequence: TGCGCCAGCAGCTCCGACTATGGGGGGGAAAAACTGTTTTTT. Translated, it gives CASSSDYGGEKLFF.